This is a list of T cell receptor beta chains from one sample in a study of T cell repertoires in cytomegalovirus infection. One entry per CDR3 protein, called by TCRdb with MiXCR from the reads. The sample has 640,000 or so distinct CDR3 sequences; 33% are singletons. Their antigens are not known. The sample consisted of cultured PBMCs, taken from culture after CMV antigen stimulation. Receptor source: a human donor in good health (CMV status not recorded). Some clones in this sample may be carry-over from other donors' samples. Each CDR3 is given with its conserved first and last residue. The D gene is left open where the match is weak. A clone size is listed for some rows: how often the clone was seen (once, few, many), or a class if it is expanded.

D gene	clone size	V gene	J gene	CDR3 protein	CDR3 DNA
.	.	TRBV9	TRBJ2-1	CASSHSGGGVNEQFF	TGTGCCAGCAGCCATTCAGGAGGGGGAGTCAATGAGCAGTTCTTC
.	few	TRBV20-1	TRBJ2-3	CSAKPPTGTLGAGTDTQYF	TGCAGTGCGAAACCCCCTACAGGAACTCTTGGTGCGGGCACAGATACGCAGTATTTT
TRBD2	few	TRBV7-2	TRBJ2-7	CASSPSWGGEQYF	TGTGCCAGCAGCCCCTCCTGGGGGGGCGAGCAGTACTTC
TRBD1	.	TRBV11-2	TRBJ1-2	CASSPITSGTDLIYGYTF	TGTGCCAGCAGCCCAATAACCTCCGGGACAGACTTAATCTATGGCTACACCTTC
.	once	TRBV20-1	TRBJ1-5	CSALSGAGQPQHF	TGCAGTGCCCTGTCCGGGGCCGGGCAGCCCCAGCATTTT
.	many	TRBV12-3/TRBV12-4	TRBJ2-7	CASSFLYEQYF	TGTGCCAGCAGTTTCCTCTACGAGCAGTACTTC
.	.	TRBV6-8	TRBJ1-1	CASSYASGAGEGVAFF	TGTGCCAGCAGTTACGCCTCCGGGGCAGGGGAGGGGGTGGCTTTCTTT
.	.	TRBV11-2	TRBJ2-4	CASSSGRTLAKNIQYF	TGTGCCAGCAGCTCTGGACGGACACTAGCCAAAAACATTCAGTACTTC
TRBD1	few	TRBV6-1	TRBJ1-4	CASSFPGTGEEKLFF	TGTGCCAGCAGTTTTCCCGGGACAGGGGAAGAAAAACTGTTTTTT
.	.	TRBV27	TRBJ2-3	CASSLMGRDTQYF	TGTGCCAGCAGTTTAATGGGAAGGGATACGCAGTATTTT
.	medium-sized	TRBV7-2	TRBJ1-1	CASSLAVEGITEAFF	TGTGCCAGCAGCTTAGCGGTGGAGGGGATCACTGAAGCTTTCTTT
TRBD2	.	TRBV7-6	TRBJ2-5	CASSRTSGLQETQYF	TGTGCCAGCAGCCGGACTAGCGGGCTCCAAGAGACCCAGTACTTC
.	.	TRBV24-1	TRBJ1-5	CATTRRGLRNQPQHF	TGTGCCACCACTCGTCGGGGCCTTCGCAATCAGCCCCAGCATTTT
TRBD2	many	TRBV4-3	TRBJ2-3	CASSQTHRSGVRTDTQYF	TGCGCCAGCAGCCAGACCCATCGAAGCGGGGTGCGCACAGATACGCAGTATTTT
TRBD2	few	TRBV11-2	TRBJ2-3	CASSQLSGLATQYF	TGTGCCAGCAGCCAATTATCCGGACTAGCGACGCAGTATTTT
.	.	TRBV18	TRBJ1-1	CASSSLWGDTEAFF	TGTGCCAGCTCATCCTTATGGGGCGATACTGAAGCTTTCTTT
.	.	TRBV12-3/TRBV12-4	TRBJ2-5	CASSSGRLPQETQYF	TGTGCCAGCAGTTCCGGCCGGCTACCCCAAGAGACCCAGTACTTC
.	few	TRBV5-4	TRBJ1-6	CASSLGGPNSPLHF	TGTGCCAGCAGCTTAGGAGGACCCAATTCACCCCTCCACTTT
.	.	TRBV7-9	TRBJ2-2	CASGLLGGTGGPQNTGELFF	TGTGCCAGCGGACTCCTCGGGGGGACAGGCGGCCCCCAGAACACCGGGGAGCTGTTTTTT
.	.	TRBV2	TRBJ1-5	CASSDQGRQPQHF	TGTGCCAGCAGTGATCAGGGCCGGCAGCCCCAGCATTTT
TRBD1	once	TRBV5-1	TRBJ2-7	CASSQWTGSTEQYF	TGCGCCAGCAGCCAGTGGACAGGTTCCACCGAGCAGTACTTC
TRBD1	many	TRBV7-9	TRBJ1-1	CASSSQGGNTEAFF	TGTGCCAGCAGCTCTCAGGGGGGGAACACTGAAGCTTTCTTT
.	.	TRBV28	TRBJ1-4	CASSFPAGANNEKLFF	TGTGCCAGCAGTTTCCCCGCGGGCGCTAACAATGAAAAACTGTTTTTT
TRBD2	.	TRBV11-2	TRBJ2-7	CASSFGLAGGPGEQYF	TGTGCCAGCAGCTTCGGACTAGCGGGAGGGCCTGGCGAGCAGTACTTC
.	.	TRBV7-6	TRBJ1-1	CASSPTGGDGNTEAFF	TGTGCCAGCAGCCCCACAGGCGGGGACGGGAACACTGAAGCTTTCTTT
.	.	TRBV28	TRBJ1-1	CASRPRGRMNTEAFF	TGTGCCAGCAGACCCCGTGGCAGAATGAACACTGAAGCTTTCTTT
TRBD2	.	TRBV29-1	TRBJ2-2	CSVGGTSGSTNTGELFF	TGCAGCGTTGGTGGGACTAGCGGGAGTACGAACACCGGGGAGCTGTTTTTT
TRBD1	.	TRBV4-1	TRBJ2-7	CASSQGTGSADEQYF	TGCGCCAGCAGCCAGGGGACAGGGTCAGCGGACGAGCAGTACTTC
TRBD2	many	TRBV7-2	TRBJ2-3	CASSFPRREGYTDTQYF	TGTGCCAGCAGCTTCCCCCGGCGGGAGGGATACACAGATACGCAGTATTTT
.	many	TRBV7-2	TRBJ1-2	CASSLSGTAFYGYTF	TGTGCCAGCAGCTTATCAGGAACGGCATTCTATGGCTACACCTTC
.	few	TRBV20-1	TRBJ1-5	CSASADTDQPQHF	TGCAGTGCTAGTGCGGACACAGATCAGCCCCAGCATTTT
.	many	TRBV7-2	TRBJ2-7	CASSPTHPSYEQYF	TGTGCCAGCAGCCCTACACACCCGTCCTACGAGCAGTACTTC
.	few	TRBV7-9	TRBJ1-4	CASSWGGLGGNEKLFF	TGTGCCAGCAGCTGGGGCGGTCTAGGCGGTAATGAAAAACTGTTTTTT
TRBD2	.	TRBV6-2/TRBV6-3	TRBJ2-1	CASSYERGSYYNEQFF	TGTGCCAGCAGTTACGAGCGGGGCAGCTACTACAATGAGCAGTTCTTC
.	.	TRBV4-1	TRBJ2-4	CASSHFRGRENIQYF	TGCGCCAGCAGCCACTTCAGGGGTAGGGAAAACATTCAGTACTTC
TRBD2	.	TRBV11-2	TRBJ2-7	CASSFVLAGAGEQYF	TGTGCCAGCAGCTTCGTGCTAGCGGGAGCGGGCGAGCAGTACTTC
.	many	TRBV7-2	TRBJ1-4	CASSLRQAAEKLFF	TGTGCCAGCAGCTTAAGGCAAGCAGCCGAAAAACTGTTTTTT
.	.	TRBV6-1	TRBJ1-4	CASSRTRDEKLFF	TGTGCCAGCAGTAGGACCCGTGATGAAAAACTGTTTTTT
.	.	TRBV4-1	TRBJ1-2	CASSQDRGGAPGYTF	TGCGCCAGCAGCCAAGATCGGGGTGGCGCGCCTGGCTACACCTTC